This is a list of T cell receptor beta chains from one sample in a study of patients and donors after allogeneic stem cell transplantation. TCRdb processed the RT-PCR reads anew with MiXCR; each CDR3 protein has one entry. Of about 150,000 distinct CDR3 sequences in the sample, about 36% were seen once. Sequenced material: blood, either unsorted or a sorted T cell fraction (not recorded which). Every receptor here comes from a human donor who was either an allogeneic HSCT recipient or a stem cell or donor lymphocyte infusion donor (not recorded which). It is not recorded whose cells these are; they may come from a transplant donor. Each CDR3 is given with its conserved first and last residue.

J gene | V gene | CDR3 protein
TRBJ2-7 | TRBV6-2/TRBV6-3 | CASSYSGGTYEQYF
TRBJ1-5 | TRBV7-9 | CASSGQNQPQHF
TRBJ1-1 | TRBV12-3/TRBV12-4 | CATRTGAGEFSEAFF
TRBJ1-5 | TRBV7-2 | CASSSLEGNQPQHF
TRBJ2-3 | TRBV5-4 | CAMLRGPGTDTQYF
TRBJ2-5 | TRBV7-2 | CASSLGPTQYF
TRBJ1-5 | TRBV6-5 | CASSYWTLQKDQPQHF
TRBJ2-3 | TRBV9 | CASSPVVGGGPDTQYF
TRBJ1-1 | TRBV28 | CASSAGDAAFF
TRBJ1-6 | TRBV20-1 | CSARVPGQGRNSPLHF
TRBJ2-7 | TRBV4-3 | CASSQELRTHYEQYF
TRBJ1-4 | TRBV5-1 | CASSWTGGEKLFF
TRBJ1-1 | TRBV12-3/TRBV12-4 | CASSLGDTEAFF
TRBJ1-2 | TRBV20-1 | CSARSVGRGTF
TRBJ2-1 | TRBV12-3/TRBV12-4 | CASSIGAGQGYNEQFF
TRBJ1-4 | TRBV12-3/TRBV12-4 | CASSPGAAVWEKLFF
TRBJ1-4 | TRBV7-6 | CASSMTGTGDEKLFF
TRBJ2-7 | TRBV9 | CASSVGSGGYEQYF
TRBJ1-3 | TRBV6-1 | CASSYLQLAGNTIYF
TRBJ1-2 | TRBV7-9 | CASSRGGIGYTF
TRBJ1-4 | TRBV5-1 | CASSLGEEEKLFF
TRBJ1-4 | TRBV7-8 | CASRQTGSNEKLFF
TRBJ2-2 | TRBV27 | CASSFDTGELFF
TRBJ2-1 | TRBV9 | CASSPSGPSYNEQFF
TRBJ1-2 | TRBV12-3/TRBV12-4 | CASTRTGTPYGYTF
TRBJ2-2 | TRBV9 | CASSLLGTNTGELFF
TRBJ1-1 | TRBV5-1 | CASSPSQVRSTEAFF
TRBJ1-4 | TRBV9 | CASSARQGRDEKLFF
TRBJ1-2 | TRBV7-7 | CASSRRGHNGYTF
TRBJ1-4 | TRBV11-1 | CASSGRDEKLFF
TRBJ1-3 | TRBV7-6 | CASSLARSSGNTIYF
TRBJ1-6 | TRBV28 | CASSGPHSPLHF
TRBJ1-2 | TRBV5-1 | CASSLTDTFYGYTF
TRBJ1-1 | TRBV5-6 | CASSSLPQGFNMNTEAFF
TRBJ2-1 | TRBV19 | CASSTTSGGANEQFF
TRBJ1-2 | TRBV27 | CASSSSTGRVWGYTF
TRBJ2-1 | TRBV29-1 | CSVSSGTSYNEQFF